The T cell receptor beta chain under discussion was sequenced for a study of shared clonotypes between healthy human individuals (dated by TCRdb to between 2020 and 2021). For context, the study as a whole: The cohort comprised a couple of women and a few men aged 18 to 49 years. For each donor, three plates each were used for CD4 naive and CD4 memory, two plates were used for CD8 naive, and one plate was used for CD8 memory. To estimate repertoire size and how much clonotypes are shared between individuals, the study performed deep sequencing of blood TCR repertoires from a handful of healthy adults. Different laboratories and diverse techniques were used to prepare libraries and sequence TCR repertoires, to increase sequencing depth and limit assay-specific biases. Between about 0.85 and 9.5 billion PBMCs per donor were obtained by leukapheresis.

Healthy HIV-negative adults with no recently reported acute infections or vaccinations were included as donors. Every donor was a Caucasian adult living in Nashville, Tennessee, USA. CD4+ T cells were enriched through magnetic negative selection, after which naive cells were positively selected on CD45RA and the remaining negative fraction served as the memory subset. Blood was obtained by leukapheresis, after which PBMCs were separated by Ficoll-Histopaque density gradient centrifugation and cryopreserved in liquid nitrogen vapor phase. Purity and quantity of every magnetically sorted T cell population were checked by analytical flow cytometry. From each sorted fraction, genomic DNA was isolated and quantified by UV absorbance on a Nanodrop 2000c. Results the study describes overall, beyond this receptor: Pairwise subsampling indicated that sequencing depth was expected to affect the degree of clonotype sharing among donors. Rarefaction of sorted-subset datasets indicated incomplete sequencing despite the large sequencing depth. Only blood was sampled, and tissue TCR repertoires likely differ from those in blood. Sharing across several donors was observed for approximately 5% of naive CD4, less than 4% of naive CD8, 2.3% of memory CD4, and roughly 0.4% of memory CD8 clonotypes. Larger estimated clonotype richness was generally found for naive subsets than for memory subsets. The genetic and exposure-history diversity represented was limited by the small number of donors. Higher generation probabilities were observed for clonotypes shared by all four sorted-subset donors than for non-shared clonotypes.

Using the deep immunoSEQ assay, multiplex PCR amplified TCR CDR3 regions from genomic DNA. Genomic DNA extracted from each cell subset was distributed evenly over all wells of several immunoSEQ 96-well plates, and each plate served as one replicate. For sorted subsets, 150 to 200 ng genomic DNA, equal to some 28,000 T cell genomes, was loaded into each replicate PCR. Purified libraries were quantified with a Qubit 3.0 fluorometer, sized on a Bioanalyzer 2100, and re-quantified with the KAPA Library Quantification kit. A separate single-read 150-cycle Illumina NextSeq 550 flow cell was used to sequence each immunoSEQ 96-well plate. The paper's processing steps were these. Because the immunoSEQ output included only junctional sequences and no quality scores, the filtering could not be the same as the filtering used for full-length reads. Sequences were annotated with PyIR, a Python wrapper for IgBLAST v1.9, using IMGT germline references to assign V/J genes and CDR3. Reads with weak V/J assignments (E-value above 1e-6), missing CDR3, stop codons, out-of-frame junctions, or ambiguous translated residues were removed. V3J clonotypes were defined as sequences sharing the same inferred V gene, J gene, and CDR3 amino acid sequence. Percentage overlap between repertoires was calculated by dividing the number of shared unique clonotypes by the size of the smaller repertoire. Three approaches were used to assess repertoire richness: RTK rarefaction, the Chao1 estimator, and Recon v2.1 estimates of unobserved clonotypes. Generation probabilities for all TCRbeta clonotypes obtained by the gDNA method from a few donors were computed using OLGA. As stored in TCRdb, this immuneACCESS dataset retains in-frame rearrangements with V and J assigned. A fraction of the clones does not appear; measured against another copy, unresolved V genes explain less than half of the discrepancy, and the remainder lacks a known reason. V and J calls and clone size are those listed in that table; D and trimming were worked out from the DNA. The sample table shows about a million clones, and 60% to 80% are seen once. The top ten hold about 1.5% of the sample.

V loses 4 bases at its end and J loses 7 bases; junction bases beyond the gene matches: 7. The CDR3 goes from the cysteine to the phenylalanine over 15 residues. The CDR3 DNA has 45 bases and is translated from base 1. As encoded in the germline V gene, CDR1 is KGHSH while CDR2 is LQKENI. This clone was observed once. The specificity of this receptor is unknown. Base qualities are not at hand, and no much larger clone is one base apart. Recombination linked TRBV18 to TRBJ2-1, and 10 bases in between align with TRBD2. The receptor's source is a man younger than 35 in good health. The specimen was memory CD4+ T cells sorted from blood. In light of the paper, this sample's cell subset or site label describes: CD45RA-negative fraction. The nucleotides read TGTGCCAGCTCACTCAGCGGGGGGGCCGCAAATGAGCAGTTCTTC. Its protein product is CASSLSGGAANEQFF.